One sample yielded the 27 T cell receptor beta chains listed below, sequenced in a study of CD8+CD57+ T cells in acquired aplastic anemia. Profiling of TCR beta VDJ combinations and CDR3 sequences used genomic DNA as template. One entry per CDR3 protein results from TCRdb running MiXCR on the reads. The repertoire holds 150,000 to 200,000 distinct CDR3 sequences, with about 48% as singletons. Sample: sorted CD4+, CD8+, or CD8+CD57+ T cells (not recorded which) from PBMCs. The receptor set was obtained from a human donor in good health.

The J gene is TRBJ2-1, the V gene TRBV18, with a possible D match to TRBD1 (6 bases). The germline gives CDR1 KGHSH, CDR2 LQKENI. The ends were cut back, 3 bases at V and 6 bases at J, with 12 bases in the middle. This CDR3 is built from 14 residues. The CDR3, as DNA: TGTGCCAGCTCACCCACGCAAGGGGGCAATGAGCAGTTCTTC. This translates into CASSPTQGGNEQFF.

Notes on this clonotype: A read error may produce the germline difference seen at one junction end. This chain links TRBV5-1 with TRBJ2-1, with D maybe TRBD2 (6 bases). The germline V gene has CDR1 SGHRS and CDR2 YFSETQ. The CDR3 runs to 15 residues. This CDR3 reads CAGSLVADQYNEQFF. Written as DNA, the CDR3 is TGCGCCGGCAGCTTGGTAGCGGACCAATACAATGAGCAGTTCTTC. The variable domain in full, completed from reference TRBV5-1 and TRBJ2-1, reads KAGVTQTPRYLIKTRGQQVTLSCSPISGHRSVSWYQQTPGQGLQFLFEYFSETQRNKGNFPGRFSGRQFSNSRSEMNVSTLELGDSALYLCAGSLVADQYNEQFFGPGTRLTVL.

Note on this clonotype: A much more abundant neighbour one base away suggests this may be a read error. The CDR3 coding sequence is TGTGCCAGCAGCCAAGGAACTGGACCCCTCCACTTT. This sequence encodes CASSQGTGPLHF. The chain links TRBV9 to TRBJ1-6; D is ambiguous. The CDR3 is 12 amino acids. Germline V gives CDR1 SGDLS, CDR2 YYNGEE. V lost 4 bases and J lost 12, with 11 bases in between.

This clonotype was found a few times. The rearrangement joins TRBV3-1 to TRBJ2-7, with a weak D call TRBD2 (6 bases). With 4 bases removed from V and 4 bases from J, the gap between germline ends came to 17 bases. Germline V gives CDR1 LGHDT, CDR2 YNNKEL (reference sequence). The CDR3 sequence is 15 residues long. CDR3 bases: TGTGCCAGCAGCCCATCACCGGGACTGACTTACGAGCAGTACTTC. Encoded protein: CASSPSPGLTYEQYF.

This sequence joins TRBV24-1 and TRBJ2-7; TRBD2 is a possible D gene (5 bases). This CDR3 has 14 amino acids. Trimming left V 9 bases short and J 0 bases short, with 14 bases between. The V gene's germline CDR1 is KGHDR and CDR2 SFDVKD. CDR3 loop: CATLASEGSYEQYF. In nucleotides, the CDR3 is TGTGCCACCCTCGCTTCCGAGGGCTCCTACGAGCAGTACTTC.

This clonotype was recorded once. Since a much larger clone is just one base distant, this may be a read error. The V and J genes are TRBV9 and TRBJ1-3; no clear D gene. CDR3 size: 16 residues. Trimming took off 3 bases at V and 0 bases at J, with 13 bases between the two ends. Per germline, CDR1 SGDLS and CDR2 YYNGEE. The CDR3 spells CASSGEGRNSGNTIYF. The CDR3, as DNA: TGTGCCAGCAGCGGAGAAGGTCGGAACTCTGGAAACACCATATATTTT. Full variable domain (remainder filled in from reference TRBV9 and TRBJ1-3): DSGVTQTPKHLITATGQRVTLRCSPRSGDLSVYWYQQSLDQGLQFLIQYYNGEERAKGNILERFSAQQFPDLHSELNLSSLELGDSALYFCASSGEGRNSGNTIYFGEGSWLTVV.

There are many counts of this clonotype. The rearrangement uses TRBV6-1 and TRBJ2-6, with D tentatively TRBD2 (5 bases). Trimming shortened V by 5 bases and J by 0 bases, and 14 bases separated the two germline ends. Germline CDR1 MNHNS, CDR2 SASEGT. The CDR3 is made up of 17 amino acids. DNA for the CDR3: TGTGCCAGCAGTCCAGAGCGGCCAGGCTCTGGGGCCAACGTCCTGACTTTC. Amino acid sequence: CASSPERPGSGANVLTF.

There are many counts of this clonotype. The CDR3 coding sequence is TGTGCCAGCAGCTTGGACAGGAATAATTCACCCCTCCACTTT. Its translation is CASSLDRNNSPLHF. This chain links TRBV5-4 with TRBJ1-6, with D possibly being TRBD1 (5 bases). V was cut by 0 bases and J by 5 bases, with 6 bases left in between. CDR3 length equals 14 residues. The V gene's germline CDR1 is SGHNT and CDR2 YYREEE (reference sequence).

This chain connects TRBV12-3 or TRBV12-4 to TRBJ1-5; D uncertain. V lost 0 bases to trimming and J lost 0 bases, with 3 bases between them. This CDR3 has 14 amino acids. CDR3 sequence reads: CASSLAYSNQPQHF. CDR3 coding DNA: TGTGCCAGCAGTTTAGCATATAGCAATCAGCCCCAGCATTTT.

With regard to this clonotype: This may stem from a read error, because a much larger clone lies one nucleotide away. J is TRBJ1-1 and V is TRBV4-1; possibly TRBD1 for D (6 bases). CDR3 length: 15 amino acids. Germline CDR1 is MGHRA and CDR2 is YSYEKL. Trimming removed 4 bases from V and 0 bases from J, with 12 bases in between. CDR3 in DNA: TGCGCCAGCAGCCGAGCCTACAGGGTGAACACTGAAGCTTTCTTT. It encodes CASSRAYRVNTEAFF.

About this clonotype itself: A much larger clonotype is one base distant, so this may be a read error. The V gene is TRBV3-1, the J gene TRBJ2-5, with 8 nucleotides matching TRBD1. The CDR3 is 13 amino acids. CDR1 is LGHDT, CDR2 YNNKEL, per germline (reference sequence). The CDR3 protein is CSSIQGVTETQYF. DNA for the CDR3: TGTTCCAGCATACAGGGGGTTACGGAGACCCAGTACTTC.

Many counts were recorded for this clonotype. CDR3 sequence reads: CASSLAPRTSTGELFF. The DNA of the CDR3 is TGTGCCAGCAGCTTAGCGCCTCGGACTAGCACCGGGGAGCTGTTTTTT. The chain uses TRBV7-9 and TRBJ2-2; 7 bases are shared with TRBD2. Germline CDR1 is SEHNR and CDR2 is FQNEAQ (reference sequence). Losses at the gene ends were 0 bases for V and 4 bases for J; bases not matched to a gene: 5. The CDR3 covers 16 residues. Together with reference TRBV7-9 and TRBJ2-2, the CDR3 gives the full variable domain: DTGVSQNPRHKITKRGQNVTFRCDPISEHNRLYWYRQTLGQGPEFLTYFQNEAQLEKSRLLSDRFSAERPKGSFSTLEIQRTEQGDSAMYLCASSLAPRTSTGELFFGEGSRLTVL.

The chain uses TRBV29-1 and TRBJ2-5; D remains ambiguous. Between the trimmed V and J ends, which lost 3 bases and 5 bases, there was a span of 1 base. The CDR3 loop spans 9 amino acids. Germline V gene data show CDR1 as SQVTM and CDR2 as ANQGSEA. The CDR3 loop is CSVEETQYF. The CDR3 nucleotides are TGCAGCGTTGAGGAGACCCAGTACTTC.

In its sample, this clonotype was seen many times. The chain recombines TRBV4-3 with TRBJ2-1; D ambiguous. This CDR3 has 15 residues. From germline, CDR1 is LGHNA and CDR2 YSLEER. Between the trimmed V and J ends, which lost 0 bases and 10 bases, there was a span of 16 bases. CDR3 DNA sequence: TGCGCCAGCAGCCAAGATCGATCTAACCCTAGGGAGCAGTTCTTC. Its translation is CASSQDRSNPREQFF.

Remarks on this clonotype: A read error may produce the germline difference seen at one junction end. V usage is TRBV10-3 and J usage is TRBJ1-4; TRBD1 agrees at 7 bases. The CDR3 covers 15 residues. CDR1 ENHRY and CDR2 SYGVKD come from the germline V gene. As DNA, the CDR3 is TGTGCCATCAGTGGGCACGGGACAGCTAATGAAAAACTGCTTTTT. Protein sequence: CAISGHGTANEKLLF.

Only one count was recorded for this clonotype. The rearrangement joins TRBV7-3 to TRBJ1-2; D is ambiguous. The CDR3 is 12 residues long. CDR1 and CDR2 (germline): SGHTA, FQGTGA. Trimming took off 6 bases at V and 2 bases at J, with 7 bases between the two ends. The CDR3 region is CASSSRNYGYTF. In DNA form, the CDR3 reads TGTGCCAGCAGTTCCCGCAACTATGGCTACACCTTC.

As for this clonotype: One end of the junction is discordant with germline, which a read error may explain. J is TRBJ2-5 and V is TRBV7-7, with D unclear. The CDR3 length is 13 residues. Per the germline V gene, CDR1 is SSHAT and CDR2 is FNYEAQ (reference sequence). The CDR3 DNA is TGTGCTAGCAGCTCCGGAACACAAGAGACCCAGTACTTC. Translated, it gives CASSSGTQETQYF. The full variable domain, its missing parts supplied by reference TRBV7-7 and TRBJ2-5, is GAGVSQSPRYKVTKRGQDVTLRCDPISSHATLYWYQQALGQGPEFLTYFNYEAQPDKSGLPSDRFSAERPEGSISTLTIQRTEQRDSAMYRCASSSGTQETQYFGPGTRLLVL.

This chain uses TRBV19 with TRBJ1-5; D unresolved. The V and J ends lost 1 base and 2 bases respectively, with 6 bases between them. The germline gives CDR1 LNHDA, CDR2 SQIVND (reference sequence). This CDR3 contains 14 residues. The CDR3 DNA sequence: TGTGCCAGTAGTATAGTCACGGGCAATCAGCCCCAGCATTTT. This gives the protein CASSIVTGNQPQHF.

There are a few counts of this clonotype. The chain employs TRBV7-9 and TRBJ1-5, with a weak D call TRBD1 (6 bases). Per the germline V gene, CDR1 is SEHNR and CDR2 is FQNEAQ (reference sequence). V dropped 5 bases and J dropped 5 bases, with 7 bases sitting between them. This CDR3 is 12 amino acids long. The CDR3 DNA is TGTGCCAGCAGCGCAGGGGATCAGCCCCAGCATTTT. Translating it yields CASSAGDQPQHF.

Remarks on this clonotype: The junction departs from the called germline gene at one end, perhaps through a read error. The J gene is TRBJ2-2, the V gene TRBV20-1; D is possibly TRBD2 (5 bases). Germline CDR1 and CDR2: DFQATT and SNEGSKA (reference sequence). This CDR3 is built from 13 residues. In DNA form, the CDR3 reads TGCAGCGCTATTAGTCTAGACACCGGGGAGCTGTCTTTT. Its protein is CSAISLDTGELSF.

The rearrangement links TRBV29-1 to TRBJ2-1, with 7 nucleotides matching TRBD2. The CDR3 sequence is 14 residues long. The germline V gene has CDR1 SQVTM and CDR2 ANQGSEA. Germline trimming cut 2 bases from V and 0 bases from J; bases unmatched to any gene: 1. Here the CDR3 DNA reads TGCAGCGTTGAAAGGGAGGGCTCCTACAATGAGCAGTTCTTC. Translation gives CSVEREGSYNEQFF.

This clonotype was seen repeatedly, ten times or more. The chain combines TRBV2 with TRBJ2-1, with TRBD2 matching 11 bases. The V segment lost 3 bases and the J segment 4 bases; nucleotides outside the gene matches: 5. This CDR3 spans 16 amino acids. Germline loops: CDR1 SNHLY, CDR2 FYNNEI. CDR3 DNA: TGTGCCAGCAGTGAGGCTAGCGGGGGGCTGTACAATGAGCAGTTCTTC. Translating it yields CASSEASGGLYNEQFF.

A note on this clonotype: A much bigger clone sits one base away, suggesting this may be a read error. In this CDR3 the conserved last residue, phenylalanine or tryptophan, is missing, so a read error is likely. The chain uses TRBV7-2 and TRBJ1-5, with D perhaps TRBD1 (5 bases). Germline assignment: CDR1 SGHTA and CDR2 FQGNSA. CDR3 length: 15 amino acids. The V end lost 5 bases, the J end lost 9 bases, and 20 bases lay between the germline ends. CDR3 bases: TGTGCCAGCAGCCCAAGCGGGGCCAATCCGGGGCCCCAGCATTCT. Its protein product is CASSPSGANPGPQHS.

Ten or more counts support this clonotype. The rearrangement uses TRBV5-8 and TRBJ1-4; perhaps TRBD1 as D (5 bases). The CDR3 is 15 amino acids. The V and J ends lost 5 bases and 0 bases respectively, with 11 bases between them. Germline V gene lookup returns CDR1 SGHTS and CDR2 YDEGEE. CDR3 sequence: CASRRGTSTNEKLFF. The CDR3 DNA reads TGTGCCAGCAGGCGAGGGACCTCAACTAATGAAAAACTGTTTTTT.

The V call is TRBV9, the J call TRBJ2-7; 10 nucleotides align to TRBD1. This CDR3 has 14 residues. The V gene end was trimmed by 4 bases and the J gene end by 4 bases; junction bases not matched to a gene: 5. CDR1 SGDLS and CDR2 YYNGEE come from the germline V gene. CDR3 nucleotides: TGTGCCAGCAGCCCCGCGGACAGGGGGTACGAGCAGTACTTC. Its protein product is CASSPADRGYEQYF.

The J gene is TRBJ1-1, the V gene TRBV5-1; D not resolved. Germline V CDR1 and CDR2: SGHRS, YFSETQ. Trimming removed 4 bases from V and 4 bases from J, with 14 bases in between. CDR3 length: 14 amino acids. The CDR3 nucleotides read TGCGCCAGCAGCCACGGTACACGGGGCACTGAAGCTTTCTTT. Its translation is CASSHGTRGTEAFF.

Remarks on this clonotype: A read error may account for a junction end that differs from germline. V gene TRBV7-8 combines with J gene TRBJ2-7; possibly TRBD1 for D (5 bases). The CDR3 is 14 residues long. The germline CDR1 and CDR2 sequences are SGHVS and FQNEAQ. The CDR3: CASSFLTETYEQHF. DNA for the CDR3: TGTGCCAGCAGCTTCCTGACAGAGACCTACGAGCAGCACTTC.